This entry describes one TCR beta chain. The antigen is not known. This could be a read error, since a much larger clone is one nucleotide away. TCRdb reanalysed the multiplex PCR reads using MiXCR and keeps one entry per CDR3 protein. In the table there are around 140,000 distinct CDR3 sequences, 20% to 25% of which are singletons. These data are taken from a study of breast tumors, draining lymph nodes, adjacent tissues. Findings and limits, study-wide: Findings are consistent with lymph node origin and intratumoral expansion of most tumor T cells. Tumors had less TCR diversity than lymph nodes, more than nontumor tissue.

The lymph nodes were axillary draining lymph nodes from breast cancer patients. The sequenced sample consisted of axillary lymph node tissue. The TCR comes from a female donor with breast cancer. Some clones in this sample may be carry-over from other donors' samples.

Here the CDR3 DNA reads TGCGCCAGCAGCGTACTAGCGGGGTGGCACAATGAGCAGTTCTTC. This codes for CASSVLAGWHNEQFF. The V and J genes are TRBV5-1 and TRBJ2-1; TRBD2 agrees at 10 bases. In germline, CDR1 is SGHRS, CDR2 YFSETQ. The CDR3 spans 15 residues. V shed 4 bases, J shed 5 bases, and the junction held 6 bases outside the gene matches.